These T cell receptor beta chains were read from a single sample in a study of blood T cell repertoires in COVID-19. The protocol was immunoSEQ multiplex PCR, while the TCRdb copy is restricted to in-frame clones and leaves out a portion. The profile shows around 72,000 clones, roughly 76% of them singletons. Sequencing was done on a sample of peripheral blood. Source of these receptors: a woman in her 70s with acute or convalescent COVID-19. The CDR3 runs from the conserved cysteine through the conserved F or W. Fields, in order: V gene, D gene, clone size, J gene, CDR3 DNA, CDR3 protein. A D gene is named only where the DNA matches it firmly. The listing skips clone size in some rows; elsewhere it reads once, few, many or a size class.

>TRBV28|NA|NA|TRBJ2-3
TGTGCCAGCAGTCTCCTGTCAGATACGCAGTATTTT
CASSLLSDTQYF
>TRBV28|NA|NA|TRBJ2-7
TGTGCCAGCAGTCTAACCTACGAGCAGTACTTC
CASSLTYEQYF
>TRBV28|NA|NA|TRBJ2-3
TGTGCCAGCAGGAGGCACAGGGCTAATACGCAGTATTTT
CASRRHRANTQYF
>TRBV10-2|NA|NA|TRBJ1-2
TGCGCCAGCAGTGAAGGATTGGAGCAGGGCTGGTGCTACACCTTC
CASSEGLEQGWCYTF
>TRBV28|NA|NA|TRBJ2-1
TGTGCCAGCAGTTTACATTCCAGCTCCTACAATGAGCAGTTCTTC
CASSLHSSSYNEQFF
>TRBV9|TRBD2|few|TRBJ2-2
TGTGCCAGCAGCGTAGAGGTACTAGCGGAAGCGGGCGGGGAGCTGTTTTTT
CASSVEVLAEAGGELFF
>TRBV12-3/TRBV12-4|NA|NA|TRBJ1-5
TGTGCCAGCAGTTTGGCGGGGAATCAGCCCCAGCATTTT
CASSLAGNQPQHF
>TRBV5-4|NA|NA|TRBJ2-1
TGTGCCAGCAGCGCCCCGGGAAACTCTAGGTACAATGAGCAGTTCTTC
CASSAPGNSRYNEQFF
>TRBV11-3|TRBD2|NA|TRBJ2-5
TGTGCCAGCAGCTTAGATTCCCTAGCGGGAAAAGAGACCCAGTACTTC
CASSLDSLAGKETQYF
>TRBV19|NA|NA|TRBJ2-7
TGTGCCAGGACGAGGTACTACGAGCAGTACTTC
CARTRYYEQYF
>TRBV7-9|TRBD1|NA|TRBJ2-1
TGTGCCAGCAGCCTCCTCGGACGGGACAGGCCCACCAATGAGCAGTTCTTC
CASSLLGRDRPTNEQFF
>TRBV19|TRBD2|NA|TRBJ2-1
TGTGCCAGTTGGGGGAGCGGGAACCCCAATGAGCAGTTCTTC
CASWGSGNPNEQFF
>TRBV3-1/TRBV3-2|NA|NA|TRBJ2-1
TGTGCCAGCAGCCCAAGGGGATTCTCCTACAATGAGCAGTTCTTC
CASSPRGFSYNEQFF
>TRBV6-1|NA|NA|TRBJ1-1
TGTGCCAGCAGTGAATCTGCGGAGGACAGCAAAGCTTTCTTT
CASSESAEDSKAFF
>TRBV19|NA|NA|TRBJ1-1
TGTGCCAGTAGTATCTTCGGCCGGGGGAACACTGAAGCTTTCTTT
CASSIFGRGNTEAFF
>TRBV11-2|TRBD2|NA|TRBJ2-1
TGTGCCAGCAGCCCCCTCTATGGGACTAGCGGTTCTAAGCAGTTCTTC
CASSPLYGTSGSKQFF
>TRBV6-1|TRBD2|NA|TRBJ2-5
TGTGCCAGCAGTGAAGTCCGCGGGAGTACCCAGTACTTC
CASSEVRGSTQYF
>TRBV28|NA|NA|TRBJ1-2
TGTGCCAGCAGTTTCCTGGACAGACTTAACTATGGCTACACCTTC
CASSFLDRLNYGYTF
>TRBV13|NA|NA|TRBJ1-5
TGTGCCAGCAGCACCCGTCGGGGCAATCAGCCCCAGCATTTT
CASSTRRGNQPQHF
>TRBV11-3|NA|NA|TRBJ2-3
TGTGCCAGCAGCCCCCGCAGGGCAGATACGCAGTATTTT
CASSPRRADTQYF
>TRBV7-9|NA|NA|TRBJ2-7
TGTGCCAGCAGCTTTCGGGACGGGAGCTCCTACGAGCAGTACTTC
CASSFRDGSSYEQYF
>TRBV7-9|TRBD1|NA|TRBJ2-7
TGTGCCAGCAGTCCCGGGACAGGGCCTTCCTACGAGCAGTACTTC
CASSPGTGPSYEQYF
>TRBV18|NA|few|TRBJ2-6
TGTGCCAGCTCACCGAATACAGGGTCCGGGGCCAACGTCCTGACTTTC
CASSPNTGSGANVLTF
>TRBV5-6|TRBD1|many|TRBJ1-6
TGTGCCAGCAGCTTGGGGACAGGGGGGTATAATTCACCCCTCCACTTT
CASSLGTGGYNSPLHF
>TRBV18|TRBD2|NA|TRBJ2-1
TGTGCCAGCTCACCTCAAGGACTAGCGGGATTCAATGAGCAGTTCTTC
CASSPQGLAGFNEQFF
>TRBV5-5|TRBD1|NA|TRBJ1-6
TGTGCCAGCAGCTTCGGTGGGACAGATAATTCACCCCTCCACTTT
CASSFGGTDNSPLHF
>TRBV24-1|NA|NA|TRBJ2-5
TGTGCCACCAGCGGGGGCGCGGGAGTCGAGACCCAGTACTTC
CATSGGAGVETQYF
>TRBV28|TRBD1|NA|TRBJ1-3
TGTGCCAGCAGTTTAGTCGGTCAGGGGGCTTCTGGAAACACCATATATTTT
CASSLVGQGASGNTIYF
>TRBV27|TRBD2|once|TRBJ2-2
TGTGCCAGCATCAGCGGGAGGGCCCCCACCGGGGAGCTGTTTTTT
CASISGRAPTGELFF
>TRBV3-1/TRBV3-2|TRBD2|NA|TRBJ2-7
TGTGCCAGCAGCAGGAGGCTGGGACTAGGGTACGAGCAGTACTTC
CASSRRLGLGYEQYF
>TRBV28|NA|NA|TRBJ1-6
TGTGCCAGCAGCCCTCCGGAGGGAGGTAATTCACCCCTCCACTTT
CASSPPEGGNSPLHF
>TRBV5-4|TRBD2|NA|TRBJ2-1
TGTGCCAGCAGCTTGGAGCGGACTAGCAATGAGCAGTTCTTC
CASSLERTSNEQFF
>TRBV4-1|NA|NA|TRBJ2-3
TGCGCCAGCAGCTCCAGGGTGGAGAGGTCTCTGGATACGCAGTATTTT
CASSSRVERSLDTQYF
>TRBV3-1/TRBV3-2|TRBD2|NA|TRBJ2-7
TGTGCCAGCAGCCAAGATGAGGGACTAGCGAGCTACGAGCAGTACTTC
CASSQDEGLASYEQYF
>TRBV12-5|NA|NA|TRBJ2-1
TGTGCTAGTGCCTTCGGACAGACCTACAATGAGCAGTTCTTC
CASAFGQTYNEQFF
>TRBV3-1/TRBV3-2|TRBD2|NA|TRBJ2-1
TGTGCCAGCAGCCAGGCGACTAGCGGGGGGACCGAAAGGAGTGAGCAGTTCTTC
CASSQATSGGTERSEQFF
>TRBV7-9|TRBD2|NA|TRBJ2-3
TGTGCCAGCAGCCCGGGACTAGGCACTACCGGGGGCACAGATACGCAGTATTTT
CASSPGLGTTGGTDTQYF
>TRBV6-6|TRBD2|once|TRBJ2-1
TGTGCCAGCAGTTACGTGGGAGGGTTCGGCAATGAGCAGTTCTTC
CASSYVGGFGNEQFF
>TRBV6-1|TRBD1|NA|TRBJ1-4
TGTGCCAGCAGTGAAATCGTAGGTTGGACAGGGGTCGCAAAACTGTTTTTT
CASSEIVGWTGVAKLFF
>TRBV7-9|NA|NA|TRBJ2-1
TGTGCCAGCGGTTTGTGGCATGAGCAGTTCTTC
CASGLWHEQFF
>TRBV28|NA|NA|TRBJ2-3
TGTGCCAGCAGTTCCTCCCCTCAGGCGCAGTATTTT
CASSSSPQAQYF
>TRBV11-2|NA|once|TRBJ1-5
TGTGCCAGCAGCGCCCGACAGGAAAATCAGCCCCAGCATTTT
CASSARQENQPQHF
>TRBV5-1|NA|NA|TRBJ2-7
TGCGCCAGCAGCCACGGACAGCGCGAGCAGTACTTC
CASSHGQREQYF
>TRBV19|NA|once|TRBJ1-3
TGTGCCAGTGGTCCCCGGACAGAAAGAAACACCATATATTTT
CASGPRTERNTIYF
>TRBV7-3|NA|once|TRBJ2-1
TGTGCCAGCAGCTTAAGCAGCGCTAAGAGGGATGAGCAGTTCTTC
CASSLSSAKRDEQFF
>TRBV5-1|TRBD1|NA|TRBJ2-1
TGCGCCAGCCAAACCCTCGGACAGGGGACCTACAATGAGCAGTTCTTC
CASQTLGQGTYNEQFF